This T cell receptor beta chain was retrieved from a study of T cells in Graves' hyperthyroidism and ophthalmopathy. Study-level points and caveats: It was a median about seven months before onset that the model predicted ophthalmopathy.

RNA transcripts served as the template for amplifying TCR beta CDR3 regions. Carried out on the TCR CDR3, a first-round RT-PCR used the HTBI primer set. TCRdb redid the calling of the multiplex PCR reads with MiXCR, one entry per CDR3 protein. This sample has around 700,000 distinct CDR3 sequences, with 18% found just once. Germline V lookup: CDR1 LGHDT, CDR2 YNNKEL (reference sequence). The J segment lost 7 bases and the V segment lost 4 bases, leaving 6 bases of the junction unmatched. This CDR3 is 16 amino acids long. The table lists this clonotype with many counts. Antigen specificity is unknown. It was uncontrolled infection, other autoimmune disease, pregnancy or lactation that excluded patients. For the diagnoses, clinical symptoms, serum thyroxine and TRAb, thyroid ultrasound and orbital computed tomography were used. It was 10 ml of fresh peripheral blood that supplied the PBMCs.

J is TRBJ2-3 and V is TRBV3-1, with 15 bases lining up with TRBD2. This TCR derives from a woman aged 45-59 years with Graves' hyperthyroidism that later progressed to Graves' ophthalmopathy. The specimen sequenced was blood. As DNA, the CDR3 is TGTGCCAGCAGCCTCGGAGGGACTAGCGGGGGGTATACGCAGTATTTT. Translation gives CASSLGGTSGGYTQYF.